The rows below give T cell receptor beta chains drawn from one sample of a study of blood T cell repertoires in COVID-19. Data came from immunoSEQ multiplex PCR; TCRdb stores just in-frame clones and leaves some out. The top ten clones hold about 2% of a sample with about 310,000 clones, about nine tenths of them seen once. Sequenced material: peripheral blood. The receptor source for this set is a man between 18 and 29 years old with active or convalescent COVID-19. The CDR3 runs from the conserved cysteine through the conserved F or W. The D gene is left open where the match is weak. Expanded clones are given a class, and other clones once, few, many or no size at all.

J gene	clone size	V gene	D gene	CDR3 protein	CDR3 DNA
TRBJ1-2	-	TRBV20-1	-	CSARVAGYTF	TGCAGTGCTAGAGTGGCTGGCTACACCTTC
TRBJ2-1	-	TRBV4-1	-	CASSQPTRGSHNEQFF	TGCGCCAGCAGCCAACCTACACGGGGGAGCCACAATGAGCAGTTCTTC
TRBJ2-5	-	TRBV30	-	CACTPGQKETQYF	TGTGCCTGCACCCCGGGACAAAAAGAGACCCAGTACTTC
TRBJ1-1	-	TRBV5-1	-	CASSLVAGSEAFF	TGCGCCAGCAGCTTGGTAGCAGGGTCCGAAGCTTTCTTT
TRBJ1-4	-	TRBV19	-	CASSADLGREKLFF	TGTGCCAGTAGTGCCGACCTGGGGCGGGAAAAACTGTTTTTT
TRBJ1-4	-	TRBV7-9	-	CASSLERSSGEKLFF	TGTGCCAGCAGCTTAGAGAGGAGTTCGGGGGAAAAACTGTTTTTT
TRBJ2-2	few	TRBV7-9	TRBD2	CASSSSAAPGRAAGELFF	TGTGCCAGCAGCTCCAGCGCCGCCCCCGGGAGGGCTGCCGGGGAGCTGTTTTTT
TRBJ1-2	-	TRBV14	-	CASSQNRDGYTF	TGTGCCAGCAGCCAGAACAGGGACGGCTACACCTTC
TRBJ2-5	-	TRBV11-1	-	CASRLGASETQYF	TGTGCCAGCAGACTAGGAGCTTCGGAGACCCAGTACTTC
TRBJ2-1	-	TRBV10-2	TRBD2	CASSESGLAYNEQFF	TGCGCCAGCAGTGAGTCGGGACTAGCCTACAATGAGCAGTTCTTC
TRBJ1-1	-	TRBV5-5	-	CASSLVGVRDTEAFF	TGTGCCAGCAGCTTGGTAGGTGTGCGGGACACTGAAGCTTTCTTT